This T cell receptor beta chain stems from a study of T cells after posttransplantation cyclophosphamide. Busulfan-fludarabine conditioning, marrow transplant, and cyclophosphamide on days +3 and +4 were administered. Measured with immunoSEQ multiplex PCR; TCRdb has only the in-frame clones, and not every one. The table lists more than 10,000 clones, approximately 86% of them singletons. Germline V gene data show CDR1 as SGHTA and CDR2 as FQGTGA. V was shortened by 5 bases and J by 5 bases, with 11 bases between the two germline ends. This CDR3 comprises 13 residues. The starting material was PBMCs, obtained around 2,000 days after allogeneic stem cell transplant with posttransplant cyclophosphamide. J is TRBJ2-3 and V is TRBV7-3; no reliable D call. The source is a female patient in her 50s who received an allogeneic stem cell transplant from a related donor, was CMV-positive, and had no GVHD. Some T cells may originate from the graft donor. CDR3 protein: CASSTQYQDTQYF. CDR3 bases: TGTGCCAGCAGCACCCAGTACCAAGATACGCAGTATTTT. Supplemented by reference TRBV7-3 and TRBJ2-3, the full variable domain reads GAGVSQTPSNKVTEKGKYVELRCDPISGHTALYWYRQSLGQGPEFLIYFQGTGAADDSGLPNDRFFAVRPEGSVSTLKIQRTERGDSAVYLCASSTQYQDTQYFGPGTRLTVL.